The next 18 T cell receptor beta chains were all read from a single sample in a study of early T cells in non-severe SARS-CoV-2 infection. TCRdb analysed the 5' RACE reads with MiXCR anew, one entry per CDR3 protein. The table has approximately 33,000 distinct CDR3 sequences, around 4% seen once; the top ten hold about 9%. The material sequenced was whole blood. All receptors come from an adult who was a healthcare worker with PCR-confirmed SARS-CoV-2 infection or an uninfected control (not recorded which).

This clonotype was picked up many times. The rearrangement links TRBV20-1 to TRBJ2-2, with a tentative D call TRBD2 (6 bases). Germline CDR1 is DFQATT and CDR2 is SNEGSKA (reference sequence). This CDR3 contains 16 residues. V was cut by 0 bases and J by 1 base, with 12 bases left in between. CDR3 protein: CSAREGRRENTGELFF. In nucleotides, the CDR3 is TGCAGTGCTAGAGAGGGTCGGCGGGAGAACACCGGGGAGCTGTTTTTT.

This clonotype was recorded at least ten times. V is TRBV7-9 and J is TRBJ1-2; tentatively, D is TRBD1 (6 bases). V dropped 4 bases and J dropped 0 bases, with 36 bases sitting between them. The germline gives CDR1 SEHNR, CDR2 FQNEAQ (reference sequence). There are 23 residues in the CDR3. In nucleotides, the CDR3 is TGTGCCAGCAGCTCACCCCGGGGGGGCTGGGCGCGTTCTTCTTCAACTCCTAACTATGGCTACACCTTC. It codes for CASSSPRGGWARSSSTPNYGYTF.

Ten or more counts support this clonotype. The chain uses TRBV11-3 and TRBJ1-1; no reliable D call. Trimming pared 5 bases from V and 5 bases from J, leaving 12 bases between. The CDR3 sequence is 13 residues long. Germline CDR1 reads SGHNT; CDR2 reads YENEEA. The DNA for the CDR3 is TGTGCCAGCAGCCCACCGGGAGGTACTGAAGCTTTCTTT. The encoded protein is CASSPPGGTEAFF.

V usage is TRBV14 and J usage is TRBJ2-7, with 8 bases matching TRBD2. The germline CDR1 and CDR2 sequences are SGHDN and FVKESK. J gave up 4 bases and V 2 bases, and 4 bases lay outside the gene matches. This CDR3 spans 14 amino acids. CDR3 sequence reads: CASSQTSGGYEQYF. The DNA for the CDR3 is TGTGCCAGCAGCCAAACTAGCGGCGGGTACGAGCAGTACTTC.

This clonotype has at least ten counts. The chain employs TRBV9 and TRBJ2-1, with 14 positions matching TRBD2. The CDR3 extends over 17 amino acids. After removal of 4 bases from V and 0 bases from J, the junction contained 3 bases not matched to a gene. CDR1 is SGDLS, CDR2 YYNGEE, per germline. CDR3 DNA: TGTGCCAGCAGCCGACTAGCGGGGGGGAGCTCCTACAATGAGCAGTTCTTC. Translating gives CASSRLAGGSSYNEQFF.

This clonotype was seen many times. This rearrangement joins TRBV9 to TRBJ2-3, with unresolved D. The CDR3 extends over 15 amino acids. Trimming removed 0 bases at V and 2 bases at J, with 10 bases between. CDR1 SGDLS and CDR2 YYNGEE come from the germline V gene. The CDR3 loop reads CASSVDSHTTDTQYF. The CDR3 DNA is TGTGCCAGCAGCGTAGATTCCCATACCACAGATACGCAGTATTTT.

This clonotype came up a few times. The chain uses TRBV5-6 and TRBJ2-1, with 9 bases matching TRBD2. Germline-derived CDR1 and CDR2 are SGHDT and YYEEEE. There are 14 residues in the CDR3. V lost 1 base to trimming and J lost 7 bases; unmatched junction nucleotides: 3. CDR3 DNA: TGTGCCAGCAGCTTGTCCCTAGCGGGAAATGAGCAGTTCTTC. Protein: CASSLSLAGNEQFF.

The sample holds many counts of this clonotype. The genes are TRBV6-2 or TRBV6-3 and TRBJ2-1; D uncertain. V shed 2 bases and J shed 6 bases, with 17 bases lying between them. Germline CDR1 is MNHEY and CDR2 is SVGEGT. This CDR3 has 16 amino acids. The CDR3 DNA is TGTGCCAGCAGTTACGCCTTACCCACCCTCGGCAATGAGCAGTTCTTC. Protein sequence: CASSYALPTLGNEQFF.

The sample holds many counts of this clonotype. This chain joins TRBV28 and TRBJ1-2; unclear D gene. V lost 8 bases, J lost 10 bases, and 17 bases lay in between. Germline-derived CDR1 and CDR2 are MDHEN and SYDVKM. This CDR3 is built from 12 residues. The CDR3 DNA reads as TGTGCCAGCTATCGGAACCACCCAGTCTACACCTTC. Its translation: CASYRNHPVYTF.

This clonotype was seen many times. The chain recombines TRBV19 with TRBJ1-2; perhaps TRBD1 as D (6 bases). The V gene lost 5 bases and the J gene lost 0 bases, with 10 bases spanning the gap. The CDR3 consists of 14 residues. The germline gives CDR1 LNHDA, CDR2 SQIVND (reference sequence). The CDR3 DNA follows: TGTGCCAGTAGTCTGACAGGACCTAACTATGGCTACACCTTC. Amino acid sequence: CASSLTGPNYGYTF.

This clonotype was observed at least ten times. The junction departs from germline at one end; a sequencing error may be responsible. V gene TRBV5-1 combines with J gene TRBJ1-1; TRBD1 aligns across 7 bases. Germline CDR1 is SGHRS and CDR2 is YFSETQ. This CDR3 has 15 amino acids. CDR3 residues: CASSLGTGGNAEAFF. CDR3 DNA: TGCGCCAGCAGCTTGGGGACAGGAGGGAACGCTGAAGCTTTCTTT.

This clonotype was detected many times. The chain joins TRBV25-1 to TRBJ2-1, with D hard to call. The CDR3 covers 11 residues. Trimming pared 5 bases from V and 8 bases from J, leaving 7 bases between. Germline CDR1 and CDR2: MGHDK and SYGVNS. The CDR3 nucleotides are TGTGCCAGCAGTCCAGGTTATGAGCAGTTCTTC. Translated: CASSPGYEQFF.

This clonotype appeared many times. CDR3 coding DNA: TGTGCTAGTGGTTTGGATACCGTGAATGAGCAGTTCTTC. The encoded protein is CASGLDTVNEQFF. The genes are TRBV12-5 and TRBJ2-1; unclear D gene. Germline V lookup: CDR1 LGHNT, CDR2 FRNRAP. The CDR3 sequence is 13 residues long. V was trimmed by 1 base and J by 7 bases, leaving 8 bases between them.

This clonotype was counted at least ten times. This chain uses TRBV4-2 with TRBJ1-3; D might be TRBD1 (5 bases). The germline gives CDR1 LGHNA, CDR2 YNFKEQ. The length of the CDR3 is 14 residues. Trimming took off 0 bases at V and 6 bases at J, with 9 bases between the two ends. The CDR3 sequence: CASSQETVENTIYF. The CDR3 nucleotides are TGTGCCAGCAGCCAAGAGACAGTCGAAAACACCATATATTTT.

This clonotype has at least ten counts. The chain couples TRBV20-1 to TRBJ2-1; D is unresolved. V lost 1 base and J 10 bases, leaving 11 bases between the germline ends. CDR1 DFQATT and CDR2 SNEGSKA come from the germline V gene (reference sequence). The CDR3 contains 12 residues. Here the CDR3 reads CSARVDQLEQFF. The CDR3 DNA reads as TGCAGTGCTAGAGTCGACCAGTTGGAGCAGTTCTTC.

The sample holds a few counts of this clonotype. The chain recombines TRBV24-1 with TRBJ1-5; unclear D gene. This CDR3 contains 13 residues. Trimming shortened V by 4 bases and J by 4 bases, and 7 bases separated the two germline ends. Germline V gene data show CDR1 as KGHDR and CDR2 as SFDVKD. CDR3 sequence reads: CATSDSGNQPQHF. The CDR3 DNA follows: TGTGCCACCAGTGACTCCGGGAATCAGCCCCAGCATTTT.

The chain couples TRBV6-4 to TRBJ2-3; D is uncertain. This CDR3 has 13 amino acids. Germline values: CDR1 MRHNA, CDR2 SNTAGT. Trimming left V 5 bases short and J 6 bases short, with 12 bases between. DNA for the CDR3: TGTGCCAGCAGTATCCAGGCTGCGGATACGCAGTATTTT. Amino acid sequence: CASSIQAADTQYF.

This clonotype was recorded at least ten times. The rearrangement joins TRBV14 to TRBJ1-2, with 7 positions matching TRBD1. Trimming removed 1 base from V and 4 bases from J; junction bases left unmatched: 3. This CDR3 contains 14 residues. Germline lookup yields CDR1 SGHDN and CDR2 FVKESK. The CDR3, as DNA: TGTGCCAGCAGCCAAGTTGGGACAGTCTATGGCTACACCTTC. This translates into CASSQVGTVYGYTF.